The clone carrying this T cell receptor (beta chain) was observed many times. Antigen specificity is unknown. Time point meaning: newly diagnosed GD, antithyroid drugs for less than 3 months. There was RNA extracted from PBMCs, and the TCR library was made from it. Germline lookup yields CDR1 SGHTA and CDR2 FQGNSA. V lost 5 bases and J lost 7; bases outside the gene matches: 14. The CDR3 totals 15 residues. These data come from a study of regulatory T cells in long-lasting Graves disease. Study findings and constraints: Between persistent patients, a few thousand public clonotypes were shared, exceeding the approximately 870 shared between new patients.

Construction of the TCR beta libraries employed iRepertoire HTBI primers in conjunction with Arm-PCR of CDR3 regions. TCRdb re-derived calls from the multiplex PCR reads in MiXCR, one entry per CDR3 protein. Among around 400,000 distinct CDR3 sequences listed, 15% were seen once. In addition, the sample was reused for a study of T cells in Graves' hyperthyroidism and ophthalmopathy. That publication notes: Patients counted as stable if ophthalmopathy did not develop within 18 months. Ophthalmopathy cases were set apart from stable hyperthyroidism by a 13 V-J model.

Sequenced here: peripheral blood mononuclear cells (PBMCs), sampled at new diagnosis, from a patient treated with antithyroid drugs. The sequence was obtained from a woman between 40 and 55 years old with Graves disease. The gene calls are TRBV7-2 and TRBJ2-7, with 7 bases aligning to TRBD2. The chain's CDR3 is CASSPRGRGSMEQYF. The CDR3 DNA is TGTGCCAGCAGCCCTCGTGGCCGCGGGAGTATGGAGCAGTACTTC. The complete variable domain, with remaining parts taken from reference TRBV7-2 and TRBJ2-7, reads GAGVSQSPSNKVTEKGKDVELRCDPISGHTALYWYRQSLGQGLEFLIYFQGNSAPDKSGLPSDRFSAERTGGSVSTLTIQRTQQEDSAVYLCASSPRGRGSMEQYFGPGTRLTVT.